These T cell receptor beta chains were read from a single sample in a study of cytomegalovirus exposure and HLA in healthy donors. Some clones are missing from TCRdb's copy, which holds only in-frame ones; the method was immunoSEQ multiplex PCR. The sample has 190,000 or so clones, about 76% seen once. The specimen sequenced was PBMCs. The receptors come from a male donor in good health and CMV-seropositive. Each CDR3 is given with its conserved first and last residue. Each record gives: J gene, V gene, D gene, CDR3 protein, CDR3 DNA. The D gene is left open where the match is weak.

TRBJ1-4,TRBV28,-,CASSLSGYMGEKLFF,TGTGCCAGCAGTTTATCGGGTTATATGGGTGAAAAACTGTTTTTT
TRBJ2-5,TRBV5-1,-,CASSLTGDKETQYF,TGCGCCAGCAGTTTGACGGGAGACAAAGAGACCCAGTACTTC
TRBJ2-6,TRBV5-4,-,CASSLDRPSGANVLTF,TGTGCCAGCAGCTTGGACAGGCCCTCTGGGGCCAACGTCCTGACTTTC
TRBJ2-7,TRBV7-9,-,CASSFSSSYEQYF,TGTGCCAGCAGCTTTTCCAGCTCCTACGAGCAGTACTTC
TRBJ1-1,TRBV6-4,-,CASSDSGDLNTEAFF,TGTGCCAGCAGTGACTCTGGGGACTTGAACACTGAAGCTTTCTTT
TRBJ2-3,TRBV14,-,CASSPLYEDTQYF,TGTGCCAGCAGCCCCCTTTACGAGGATACGCAGTATTTT
TRBJ2-7,TRBV6-6,-,CASSLTTRSGEQYF,TGTGCCAGCAGTCTCACGACCCGGTCCGGGGAGCAGTACTTC
TRBJ1-5,TRBV7-3,-,CASSLGQNQPQHF,TGTGCCAGCAGCCTCGGACAGAACCAGCCCCAGCATTTT
TRBJ1-5,TRBV5-6,TRBD1,CASSLWDRGASQPQHF,TGTGCCAGCAGCTTGTGGGACAGGGGTGCTTCCCAGCCCCAGCATTTT
TRBJ1-2,TRBV7-2,-,CASSSGYRATRGGYTF,TGTGCCAGCAGCTCAGGTTACAGGGCAACAAGGGGCGGCTACACCTTC